This TCR beta chain was identified in a study of CD8 T cells in ankylosing spondylitis. Study results and caveats: A TCR beta motif made of several highly homologous variants seemed typical of ankylosing spondylitis blood. Certain motif variants had earlier appeared in reactive arthritis synovial fluid and blood.

TCRdb passed the 5' RACE reads through MiXCR, listing each CDR3 protein once. In the table there are about 130,000 distinct CDR3 sequences, approximately 7.4% of which are singletons. This clonotype was detected ten times or more. Its antigen is still unknown. V lost 2 bases and J lost 2, with 10 bases in between. There are 15 residues in the CDR3. Germline V gene lookup returns CDR1 SGHRS and CDR2 YFSETQ. This clonotype was obtained from a female donor with ankylosing spondylitis or in good health (not recorded which). V and J are TRBV5-1 and TRBJ1-4, with a tentative D call TRBD1 (6 bases). Material for sequencing was blood, either unsorted or a sorted T cell fraction (not recorded which). The DNA for the CDR3 is TGCGCCAGCAGCTTTACAGGGATCACTAATGAAAAACTGTTTTTT. Protein sequence: CASSFTGITNEKLFF.